This passage covers 3 T cell receptor beta chains from one sample sequenced in a study of CD8+CD57+ T cells in acquired aplastic anemia. Genomic DNA, serving as template, underwent TCR beta VDJ and CDR3 profiling. TCRdb called the reads again in MiXCR, with one record for every CDR3 protein. Of 400,000 to 450,000 distinct CDR3 sequences in the sample, 55% to 75% were seen once. The sequenced sample was sorted CD4+, CD8+, or CD8+CD57+ T cells (not recorded which) from PBMCs. Receptors originate from a human donor in good health, serving as a control.

The chain employs TRBV7-2 and TRBJ2-7, with 11 positions matching TRBD1. CDR1 SGHTA and CDR2 FQGNSA come from the germline V gene. V shed 5 bases and J 4 bases; nucleotides not matched to a gene: 4. The CDR3 totals 14 residues. In DNA form, the CDR3 reads TGTGCCAGCAGCATCGGGACAGGGGGGTACGAGCAGTACTTC. Its translation: CASSIGTGGYEQYF.

With respect to this clonotype: A read error may account for a junction end that differs from germline. The chain combines TRBV5-1 with TRBJ1-4; D perhaps matches TRBD1 (6 bases). The CDR3 runs to 15 residues. Looked up from germline, CDR1 is SGHRS and CDR2 is YFSETQ. CDR3 in amino acids: CASSPRTGFNEKLFF. The CDR3 DNA sequence: TGTGCCAGCAGCCCCAGAACAGGGTTCAATGAAAAACTGTTTTTT.

The table lists this clonotype with many counts. V gene TRBV6-6 combines with J gene TRBJ1-2; 7 bases fit TRBD1. Germline CDR1 MNHNY, CDR2 SVGAGI (reference sequence). The CDR3 runs 15 residues. Unmatched junction bases numbered 13, after V lost 7 bases and J lost 5 bases. CDR3 sequence: CASTLGAGGGYGYTF. Written as DNA, the CDR3 is TGTGCCAGCACTTTGGGGGCAGGGGGAGGTTATGGCTACACCTTC.